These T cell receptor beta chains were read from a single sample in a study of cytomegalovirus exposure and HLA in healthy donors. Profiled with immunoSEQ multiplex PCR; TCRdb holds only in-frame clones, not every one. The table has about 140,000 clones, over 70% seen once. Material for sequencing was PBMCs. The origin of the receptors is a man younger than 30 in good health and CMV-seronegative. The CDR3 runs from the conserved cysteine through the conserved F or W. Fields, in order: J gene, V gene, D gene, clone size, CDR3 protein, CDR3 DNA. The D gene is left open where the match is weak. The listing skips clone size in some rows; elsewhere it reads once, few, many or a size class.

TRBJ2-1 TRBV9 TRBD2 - CASSVSGGTHNEQFF TGTGCCAGCAGCGTTAGCGGGGGGACCCACAATGAGCAGTTCTTC
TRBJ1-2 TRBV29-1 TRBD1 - CSVEEGQGANGYTF TGCAGCGTTGAAGAAGGACAGGGGGCTAATGGCTACACCTTC
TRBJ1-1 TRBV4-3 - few CASSQEFRVFTWGTEAFF TGCGCCAGCAGCCAAGAGTTCAGGGTCTTCACATGGGGTACTGAAGCTTTCTTT
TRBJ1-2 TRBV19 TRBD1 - CASIHSRDRSPNYGYTF TGTGCCAGTATTCACTCCCGGGACAGGAGTCCTAACTATGGCTACACCTTC
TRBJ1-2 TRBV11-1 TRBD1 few CASSHPGQDFYGYTF TGTGCCAGCAGCCACCCGGGACAGGATTTCTATGGCTACACCTTC
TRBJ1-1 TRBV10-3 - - CAISRGQGGDEAFF TGTGCCATCAGTAGGGGACAAGGGGGAGATGAAGCTTTCTTT
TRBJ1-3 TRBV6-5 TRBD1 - CASSYTTGAGNTIYF TGTGCCAGCAGTTACACGACAGGGGCTGGAAACACCATATATTTT
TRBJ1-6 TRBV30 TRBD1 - CAWSGQGFSPLHF TGTGCCTGGAGTGGACAGGGCTTTTCACCCCTCCACTTT
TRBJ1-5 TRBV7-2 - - CASQDSNQPQHF TGTGCCAGTCAGGATAGCAATCAGCCCCAGCATTTT
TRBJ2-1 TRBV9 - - CASSVSAGVSNEQFF TGTGCCAGCAGCGTATCGGCAGGGGTAAGCAATGAGCAGTTCTTC
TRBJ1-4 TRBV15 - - CATSRDRRRGPNEKLFF TGTGCCACCAGCAGAGATCGGCGGCGGGGACCTAATGAAAAACTGTTTTTT
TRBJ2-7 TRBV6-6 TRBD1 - CASSPGTGVYEQYF TGTGCCAGCAGCCCCGGGACAGGGGTCTACGAGCAGTACTTC
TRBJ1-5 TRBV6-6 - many CASSFQGINQPQHF TGTGCCAGCAGTTTCCAGGGTATTAATCAGCCCCAGCATTTT
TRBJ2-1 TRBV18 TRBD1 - CASSPERTGAYNEQFF TGTGCCAGCTCACCGGAACGGACAGGGGCCTACAATGAGCAGTTCTTC
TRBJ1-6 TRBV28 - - CASSSTAWGSPLHF TGTGCCAGCAGTTCGACAGCCTGGGGTTCACCCCTCCACTTT
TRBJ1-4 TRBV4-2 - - CASSPYFANEKLFF TGTGCCAGCAGCCCTTACTTCGCTAATGAAAAACTGTTTTTT
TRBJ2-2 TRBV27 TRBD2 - CASSSGLAGGNTGELFF TGTGCCAGCAGTTCGGGACTAGCGGGGGGGAACACCGGGGAGCTGTTTTTT
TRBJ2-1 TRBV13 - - CASSLAGIDEQFF TGTGCCAGCAGCTTAGCGGGGATCGATGAGCAGTTCTTC
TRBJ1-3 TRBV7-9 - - CASSPGTSGNTIYF TGTGCCAGCAGCCCCGGGACATCTGGAAACACCATATATTTT
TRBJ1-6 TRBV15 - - CATSSDRNSPLHF TGTGCCACCAGCAGTGACAGGAATTCACCCCTCCACTTT
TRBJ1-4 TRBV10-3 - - CAISESRREGEKLFF TGTGCCATCAGTGAGTCTCGCAGGGAGGGTGAAAAACTGTTTTTT
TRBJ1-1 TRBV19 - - CASSIGFQGLSQMNTEAFF TGTGCCAGTAGTATAGGCTTTCAGGGGTTGTCTCAAATGAACACTGAAGCTTTCTTT
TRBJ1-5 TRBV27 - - CASSFGENQPQHF TGTGCCAGCAGCTTTGGGGAGAACCAGCCCCAGCATTTT
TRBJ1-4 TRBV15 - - CATSRDRRDEKLFF TGTGCCACCAGCAGAGATCGGCGGGATGAAAAACTGTTTTTT
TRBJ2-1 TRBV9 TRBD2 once CASSASPSGGPIYEQFF TGTGCCAGCAGCGCCTCCCCGAGCGGGGGGCCAATATATGAGCAGTTCTTC
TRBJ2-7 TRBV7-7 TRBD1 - CASSLARDSSYEQYF TGTGCTAGCAGCTTAGCCCGGGACAGCTCCTACGAGCAGTACTTC
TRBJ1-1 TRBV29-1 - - CSVTRNTEAFF TGCAGCGTTACACGGAACACTGAAGCTTTCTTT
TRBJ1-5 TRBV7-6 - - CASSSGNQPQHF TGTGCCAGCAGCTCGGGAAATCAGCCCCAGCATTTT
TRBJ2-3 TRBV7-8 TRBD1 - CASSSAHRRGHTDTQYF TGTGCCAGCAGCTCGGCCCACCGCAGGGGGCATACAGATACGCAGTATTTT
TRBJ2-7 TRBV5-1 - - CASSRAGTNAYEQYF TGCGCCAGCAGCAGAGCCGGGACAAATGCCTACGAGCAGTACTTC
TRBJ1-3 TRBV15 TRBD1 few CATSREARGNTIYF TGTGCCACCAGCAGAGAGGCCAGGGGGAACACCATATATTTT
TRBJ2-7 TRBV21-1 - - CASERKEGRYF TGTGCCAGCGAGAGGAAGGAGGGTCGATACTTC
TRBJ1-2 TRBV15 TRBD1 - CATSPRPPGTGAYSWGYTF TGTGCCACCAGCCCCCGGCCCCCCGGGACAGGAGCCTACTCTTGGGGCTACACCTTC
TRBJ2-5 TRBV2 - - CASNPGRQETQYF TGTGCCAGCAATCCCGGGAGACAAGAGACCCAGTACTTC
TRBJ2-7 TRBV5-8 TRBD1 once CASSPWDSIYEQYF TGTGCCAGCAGCCCCTGGGACAGCATCTACGAGCAGTACTTC
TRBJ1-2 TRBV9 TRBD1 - CASSDRGSYGYTF TGTGCCAGCAGCGACAGGGGATCATATGGCTACACCTTC
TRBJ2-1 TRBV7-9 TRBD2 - CASSLGVAGGYNEQFF TGTGCCAGCAGCTTGGGGGTAGCGGGGGGTTACAATGAGCAGTTCTTC
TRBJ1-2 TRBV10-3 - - CAISSETGSYGYTF TGTGCCATCAGTTCCGAGACAGGAAGTTATGGCTACACCTTC
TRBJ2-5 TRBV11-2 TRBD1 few CASSLVHRGFQETQYF TGTGCCAGCAGCTTAGTCCACAGGGGTTTCCAAGAGACCCAGTACTTC